This is a list of T cell receptor beta chains from one sample in a study of blood T cell repertoires in COVID-19. Repertoires were generated with immunoSEQ multiplex PCR, while TCRdb's copy carries only in-frame clones and drops some. The table has about 200,000 clones, 86% seen once. What was sequenced was PBMCs or T cells enriched from blood (not recorded which). The receptors derive from a man aged 40-49 years with acute COVID-19. The CDR3 runs from the conserved cysteine through the conserved F or W. Fields, in order: D gene, V gene, J gene, clone size, CDR3 protein, CDR3 DNA. A D gene is named only where the DNA matches it firmly. Size is stated for part of the rows, as once, few or many counts, or as a class when the clone is expanded.

d_call: TRBD2
v_call: TRBV9
j_call: TRBJ2-1
clone_size: once
cdr3_aa: CASSLGPGGNEQFF
cdr3_nt: TGTGCCAGCAGCCTAGGGCCGGGGGGAAATGAGCAGTTCTTC

d_call: TRBD1
v_call: TRBV5-4
j_call: TRBJ2-7
clone_size: NA
cdr3_aa: CASSARDSTYEQYF
cdr3_nt: TGTGCCAGCAGCGCGAGGGACAGCACCTACGAGCAGTACTTC

d_call: NA
v_call: TRBV27
j_call: TRBJ1-5
clone_size: once
cdr3_aa: CASSFGNQPQHF
cdr3_nt: TGTGCCAGCAGTTTCGGCAATCAGCCCCAGCATTTT

d_call: NA
v_call: TRBV28
j_call: TRBJ1-1
clone_size: NA
cdr3_aa: CASTNPYLEEAFF
cdr3_nt: TGTGCCAGCACTAACCCGTACTTAGAGGAAGCTTTCTTT

d_call: NA
v_call: TRBV5-1
j_call: TRBJ2-2
clone_size: NA
cdr3_aa: CASREQGGTGELFF
cdr3_nt: TGCGCCAGCAGGGAACAGGGCGGAACCGGGGAGCTGTTTTTT

d_call: NA
v_call: TRBV11-2
j_call: TRBJ2-1
clone_size: NA
cdr3_aa: CASSLGGEQFF
cdr3_nt: TGTGCCAGCAGCTTGGGGGGTGAGCAGTTCTTC

d_call: NA
v_call: TRBV29-1
j_call: TRBJ1-2
clone_size: NA
cdr3_aa: CSVERILGGYGYTF
cdr3_nt: TGCAGCGTTGAAAGAATCCTCGGGGGCTATGGCTACACCTTC

d_call: NA
v_call: TRBV10-3
j_call: TRBJ1-1
clone_size: NA
cdr3_aa: CATIEAFF
cdr3_nt: TGTGCCACCATTGAAGCTTTCTTT

d_call: NA
v_call: TRBV28
j_call: TRBJ1-1
clone_size: NA
cdr3_aa: CASSAGSGVNTEAFF
cdr3_nt: TGTGCCAGCAGTGCAGGGTCAGGGGTGAACACTGAAGCTTTCTTT

d_call: TRBD1
v_call: TRBV9
j_call: TRBJ2-6
clone_size: NA
cdr3_aa: CASSADRGIRTGANVLTF
cdr3_nt: TGTGCCAGCAGCGCAGACAGGGGAATAAGGACTGGGGCCAACGTCCTGACTTTC

d_call: TRBD1
v_call: TRBV23-1
j_call: TRBJ2-7
clone_size: NA
cdr3_aa: CASSLRDREHEQYF
cdr3_nt: TGCGCCAGCAGTCTCCGGGACAGGGAACACGAGCAGTACTTC

d_call: NA
v_call: TRBV7-2
j_call: TRBJ2-7
clone_size: NA
cdr3_aa: CASSWSGLSYEQYF
cdr3_nt: TGTGCCAGCAGCTGGTCCGGACTGTCCTACGAGCAGTACTTC

d_call: NA
v_call: TRBV5-6
j_call: TRBJ2-1
clone_size: NA
cdr3_aa: CASSLRGGYNEQFF
cdr3_nt: TGTGCCAGCAGCTTAAGGGGAGGCTACAATGAGCAGTTCTTC

d_call: TRBD1
v_call: TRBV7-2
j_call: TRBJ2-1
clone_size: NA
cdr3_aa: CASSPRTGGYNEQFF
cdr3_nt: TGTGCCAGCAGCCCCAGGACAGGGGGGTACAATGAGCAGTTCTTC

d_call: TRBD2
v_call: TRBV5-6
j_call: TRBJ2-3
clone_size: NA
cdr3_aa: CASSLPRLAGGPRDTQYF
cdr3_nt: TGTGCCAGCAGCCTACCTCGACTAGCGGGAGGGCCTCGCGATACGCAGTATTTT

d_call: NA
v_call: TRBV7-2
j_call: TRBJ2-1
clone_size: NA
cdr3_aa: CASSLTGSNEQFF
cdr3_nt: TGTGCCAGCAGCTTAACCGGGAGTAATGAGCAGTTCTTC

d_call: NA
v_call: TRBV2
j_call: TRBJ1-5
clone_size: few
cdr3_aa: CASSAVRVRGDQPQHF
cdr3_nt: TGTGCCAGCAGTGCCGTTCGTGTAAGGGGCGACCAGCCCCAGCATTTT

d_call: TRBD1
v_call: TRBV9
j_call: TRBJ1-6
clone_size: NA
cdr3_aa: CASSLDGQGLNSPLHF
cdr3_nt: TGTGCCAGCAGTTTGGACGGACAGGGTTTAAATTCACCCCTCCACTTT

d_call: NA
v_call: TRBV24-1
j_call: TRBJ2-7
clone_size: NA
cdr3_aa: CATSDFSGMEQYF
cdr3_nt: TGTGCCACCAGTGATTTTTCAGGGATGGAGCAGTACTTC

d_call: NA
v_call: TRBV7-2
j_call: TRBJ2-5
clone_size: NA
cdr3_aa: CASKRRQQETQYF
cdr3_nt: TGTGCCAGCAAACGACGACAGCAAGAGACCCAGTACTTC

d_call: TRBD1
v_call: TRBV6-6
j_call: TRBJ2-5
clone_size: NA
cdr3_aa: CASSRIHRDRVEETQYF
cdr3_nt: TGTGCCAGCAGTCGAATCCACCGGGACAGGGTCGAAGAGACCCAGTACTTC

d_call: NA
v_call: TRBV6-5
j_call: TRBJ2-5
clone_size: NA
cdr3_aa: CASSPGTGFQETQYF
cdr3_nt: TGTGCCAGCAGCCCCGGGACTGGGTTCCAAGAGACCCAGTACTTC

d_call: NA
v_call: TRBV5-1
j_call: TRBJ2-1
clone_size: NA
cdr3_aa: CASSMSGSYNEQFF
cdr3_nt: TGCGCCAGCAGCATGAGCGGGTCCTACAATGAGCAGTTCTTC

d_call: TRBD2
v_call: TRBV11-2
j_call: TRBJ2-3
clone_size: NA
cdr3_aa: CASSLGLAGGRGTDTQYF
cdr3_nt: TGTGCCAGCAGCTTAGGGCTAGCGGGAGGGAGAGGCACAGATACGCAGTATTTT

d_call: NA
v_call: TRBV7-3
j_call: TRBJ1-2
clone_size: NA
cdr3_aa: CASSPRSGTSYGYTF
cdr3_nt: TGTGCCAGCAGCCCGCGATCTGGGACAAGCTATGGCTACACCTTC

d_call: NA
v_call: TRBV11-2
j_call: TRBJ2-7
clone_size: NA
cdr3_aa: CASSPPTATAFEQYF
cdr3_nt: TGTGCCAGCAGCCCACCTACCGCGACAGCGTTTGAGCAGTACTTC

d_call: NA
v_call: TRBV10-3
j_call: TRBJ2-2
clone_size: NA
cdr3_aa: CAITAGLLGTGELFF
cdr3_nt: TGTGCCATCACTGCAGGGCTTCTGGGCACCGGGGAGCTGTTTTTT

d_call: TRBD2
v_call: TRBV5-1
j_call: TRBJ2-3
clone_size: NA
cdr3_aa: CASSLGASGSTDTQYF
cdr3_nt: TGCGCCAGCAGCTTGGGGGCTAGCGGGAGCACAGATACGCAGTATTTT

d_call: NA
v_call: TRBV6-5
j_call: TRBJ1-3
clone_size: NA
cdr3_aa: CASSNRDSGNTIYF
cdr3_nt: TGTGCCAGCAGTAACAGGGATTCTGGAAACACCATATATTTT

d_call: NA
v_call: TRBV11-2
j_call: TRBJ2-7
clone_size: NA
cdr3_aa: CASRTASYEQYF
cdr3_nt: TGTGCCAGCAGAACAGCTTCCTACGAGCAGTACTTC

d_call: NA
v_call: TRBV6-6
j_call: TRBJ2-7
clone_size: NA
cdr3_aa: CASSQAWTDPYEQYF
cdr3_nt: TGTGCCAGCAGCCAGGCGTGGACAGATCCCTACGAGCAGTACTTC

d_call: NA
v_call: TRBV15
j_call: TRBJ2-7
clone_size: NA
cdr3_aa: CATSRGGQWEQYEQYF
cdr3_nt: TGTGCCACCAGCCGAGGGGGTCAGTGGGAGCAATACGAGCAGTACTTC

d_call: NA
v_call: TRBV6-5
j_call: TRBJ2-1
clone_size: few
cdr3_aa: CAISEGGNREQFF
cdr3_nt: TGTGCCATCTCCGAGGGCGGCAACCGTGAGCAGTTCTTC

d_call: TRBD1
v_call: TRBV27
j_call: TRBJ1-6
clone_size: NA
cdr3_aa: CASKTFSGGSPLHF
cdr3_nt: TGTGCCAGCAAAACTTTCTCAGGGGGTTCACCCCTCCACTTT

d_call: TRBD2
v_call: TRBV4-2
j_call: TRBJ2-7
clone_size: NA
cdr3_aa: CASSQVFPSGGYEQYF
cdr3_nt: TGTGCCAGCAGCCAAGTGTTTCCCAGCGGGGGCTACGAGCAGTACTTC

d_call: TRBD2
v_call: TRBV19
j_call: TRBJ2-7
clone_size: NA
cdr3_aa: CASSMTSGRVYEQYF
cdr3_nt: TGTGCCAGTAGTATGACCAGCGGGAGAGTATACGAGCAGTACTTC

d_call: TRBD1
v_call: TRBV28
j_call: TRBJ1-4
clone_size: NA
cdr3_aa: CASSRDRGHSNEKLFF
cdr3_nt: TGTGCCAGCAGCAGGGACAGGGGGCATAGTAATGAAAAACTGTTTTTT

d_call: TRBD1
v_call: TRBV18
j_call: TRBJ2-6
clone_size: NA
cdr3_aa: CASSQGQGNSGANVLTF
cdr3_nt: TGTGCCAGCTCACAAGGACAGGGGAACTCTGGGGCCAACGTCCTGACTTTC

d_call: TRBD2
v_call: TRBV25-1
j_call: TRBJ2-1
clone_size: NA
cdr3_aa: CASSEWRGDEQFF
cdr3_nt: TGTGCCAGCAGTGAATGGCGGGGGGATGAGCAGTTCTTC

d_call: NA
v_call: TRBV19
j_call: TRBJ1-1
clone_size: NA
cdr3_aa: CASSIVGGDAFF
cdr3_nt: TGTGCCAGTAGTATAGTTGGGGGCGACGCTTTCTTT

d_call: NA
v_call: TRBV18
j_call: TRBJ1-5
clone_size: once
cdr3_aa: CASSAGGQGQPQHF
cdr3_nt: TGTGCCAGCTCAGCGGGAGGGCAGGGTCAGCCCCAGCATTTT

d_call: TRBD2
v_call: TRBV6-5
j_call: TRBJ2-2
clone_size: NA
cdr3_aa: CASSLIAGVTGELFF
cdr3_nt: TGTGCCAGCAGTTTAATAGCGGGAGTGACCGGGGAGCTGTTTTTT

d_call: NA
v_call: TRBV12-3/TRBV12-4
j_call: TRBJ2-5
clone_size: NA
cdr3_aa: CASSLMRTETQYF
cdr3_nt: TGTGCCAGCAGTTTGATGCGTACGGAGACCCAGTACTTC

d_call: NA
v_call: TRBV9
j_call: TRBJ1-3
clone_size: NA
cdr3_aa: CASREQGRNTIYF
cdr3_nt: TGTGCCAGCAGAGAACAGGGTAGAAACACCATATATTTT

d_call: NA
v_call: TRBV9
j_call: TRBJ2-5
clone_size: NA
cdr3_aa: CASSVATFGPQETQYF
cdr3_nt: TGTGCCAGCAGCGTAGCTACATTTGGGCCCCAAGAGACCCAGTACTTC